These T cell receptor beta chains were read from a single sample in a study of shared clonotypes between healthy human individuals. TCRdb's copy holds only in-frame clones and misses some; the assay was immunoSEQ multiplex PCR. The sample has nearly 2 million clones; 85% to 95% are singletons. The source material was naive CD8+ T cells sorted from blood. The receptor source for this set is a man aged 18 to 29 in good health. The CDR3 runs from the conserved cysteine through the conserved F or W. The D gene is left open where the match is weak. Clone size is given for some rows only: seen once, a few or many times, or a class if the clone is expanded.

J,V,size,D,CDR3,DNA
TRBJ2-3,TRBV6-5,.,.,CASSYSSSTDTQYF,TGTGCCAGCAGTTACTCATCTAGCACAGATACGCAGTATTTT
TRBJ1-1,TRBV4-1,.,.,CASSQSPTLGTEAFF,TGCGCCAGCAGCCAATCGCCCACCCTAGGGACTGAAGCTTTCTTT
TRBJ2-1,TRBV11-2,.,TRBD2,CASSPSGSSYNEQFF,TGTGCCAGCAGCCCGAGCGGGAGCTCCTACAATGAGCAGTTCTTC
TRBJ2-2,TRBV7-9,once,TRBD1,CASSLVGTADTGELFF,TGTGCCAGCAGCTTAGTCGGGACAGCAGACACCGGGGAGCTGTTTTTT
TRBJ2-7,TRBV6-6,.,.,CASARRGGSYEQYF,TGTGCCAGCGCACGCAGGGGGGGCTCCTACGAGCAGTACTTC
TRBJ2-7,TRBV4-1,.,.,CASSQVESHYEQYF,TGCGCCAGCAGCCAAGTGGAATCGCACTACGAGCAGTACTTC
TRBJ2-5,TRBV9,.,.,CASSQPGTPEETQYF,TGTGCCAGCAGCCAGCCGGGAACCCCAGAAGAGACCCAGTACTTC
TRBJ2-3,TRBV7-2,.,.,CASSFDGGGFWTGTDTQYF,TGTGCCAGCAGCTTTGATGGGGGAGGTTTTTGGACCGGCACAGATACGCAGTATTTT
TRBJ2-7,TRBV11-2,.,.,CASSLGGPSYEQYF,TGTGCCAGCAGCTTAGGCGGACCGTCCTACGAGCAGTACTTC
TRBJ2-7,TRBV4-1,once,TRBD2,CASSQEVAGGLYEQYF,TGCGCCAGCAGCCAAGAGGTAGCGGGAGGTTTATACGAGCAGTACTTC
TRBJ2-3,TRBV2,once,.,CASTEKGEMDTQYF,TGTGCCAGCACCGAAAAGGGGGAGATGGATACGCAGTATTTT
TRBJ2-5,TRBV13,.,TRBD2,CASSPASGGGVQETQYF,TGTGCCAGCAGCCCGGCCAGTGGCGGGGGGGTGCAAGAGACCCAGTACTTC
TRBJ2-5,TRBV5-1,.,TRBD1,CASPQQGPLETQYF,TGCGCCAGCCCCCAACAGGGGCCTCTGGAGACCCAGTACTTC
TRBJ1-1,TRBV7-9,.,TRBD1,CASSLKGAGPSTEAFF,TGTGCCAGCAGCTTAAAGGGGGCAGGGCCGAGCACTGAAGCTTTCTTT
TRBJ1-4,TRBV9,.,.,CASSVDRGAGEKLFF,TGTGCCAGCAGCGTAGATAGGGGCGCAGGGGAAAAACTGTTTTTT
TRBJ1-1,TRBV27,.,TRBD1,CASSFTGGWTEAFF,TGTGCCAGCAGTTTTACAGGGGGTTGGACTGAAGCTTTCTTT
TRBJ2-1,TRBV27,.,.,CASSFGGEQFF,TGTGCCAGCAGTTTCGGGGGTGAGCAGTTCTTC
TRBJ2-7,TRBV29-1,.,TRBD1,CSVETGVSYEQYF,TGCAGCGTTGAAACAGGGGTATCCTACGAGCAGTACTTC
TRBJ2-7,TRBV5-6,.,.,CASSLFVMDEQYF,TGTGCCAGCAGCTTATTCGTTATGGACGAGCAGTACTTC
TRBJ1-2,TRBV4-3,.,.,CASSGRQSSNYGYTF,TGCGCCAGCAGCGGTCGACAGAGCTCCAACTATGGCTACACCTTC
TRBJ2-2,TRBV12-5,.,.,CASVLGTGELFF,TGTGCTAGTGTACTGGGCACCGGGGAGCTGTTTTTT
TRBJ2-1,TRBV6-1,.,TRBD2,CASSEIAGGLDNEQFF,TGTGCCAGCAGTGAAATAGCGGGAGGGCTGGACAATGAGCAGTTCTTC
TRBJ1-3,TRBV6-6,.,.,CASSYSSPGNTIYF,TGTGCCAGCAGTTACTCTTCCCCCGGAAACACCATATATTTT
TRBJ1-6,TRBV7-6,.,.,CASSWGDNSPLHF,TGTGCCAGCAGCTGGGGTGATAATTCACCCCTCCACTTT
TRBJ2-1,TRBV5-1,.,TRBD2,CASSLTSGVNEQFF,TGCGCCAGCAGCTTAACTAGCGGTGTCAATGAGCAGTTCTTC
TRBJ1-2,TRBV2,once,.,CASRRDRMDYGYTF,TGTGCCAGCCGTCGGGACCGTATGGACTATGGCTACACCTTC
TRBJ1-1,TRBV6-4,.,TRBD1,CASSDRGQGWSTEAFF,TGTGCCAGCAGTGACCGCGGACAGGGGTGGAGCACTGAAGCTTTCTTT
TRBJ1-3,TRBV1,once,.,CTSSRLGEPGNTIYF,TGCACCAGCAGTCGACTCGGGGAACCTGGAAACACCATATATTTT
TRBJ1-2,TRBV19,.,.,CATMALGGGTGYTF,TGTGCCACCATGGCATTGGGGGGCGGAACGGGCTACACCTTC
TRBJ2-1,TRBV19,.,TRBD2,CASSMTGTSLYNEQFF,TGTGCCAGTAGTATGACCGGGACTAGCCTATACAATGAGCAGTTCTTC
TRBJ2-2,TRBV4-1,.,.,CASSQPPGSGGAGELFF,TGCGCCAGCAGCCAACCCCCCGGTTCAGGGGGGGCCGGGGAGCTGTTTTTT
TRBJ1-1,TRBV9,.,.,CASSVDASRAEAFF,TGTGCCAGCAGCGTAGACGCCAGTAGGGCTGAAGCTTTCTTT
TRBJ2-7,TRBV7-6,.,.,CASSLAKARGGSEQYF,TGTGCCAGCAGCTTAGCGAAGGCTAGAGGGGGGTCCGAGCAGTACTTC
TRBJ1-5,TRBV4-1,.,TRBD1,CASSQDPAGTGGYQPQHF,TGCGCCAGCAGCCAAGATCCGGCAGGGACAGGGGGCTATCAGCCCCAGCATTTT
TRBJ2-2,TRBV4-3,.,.,CASSQFQGDRTGELFF,TGCGCCAGCAGCCAATTCCAGGGAGATCGCACCGGGGAGCTGTTTTTT
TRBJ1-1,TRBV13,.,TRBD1,CASTPFGTGGTNTEAFF,TGTGCCAGCACCCCCTTCGGGACAGGGGGCACGAACACTGAAGCTTTCTTT
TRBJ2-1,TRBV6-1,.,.,CASSESEGAPNEQFF,TGTGCCAGCAGTGAATCGGAGGGGGCGCCCAATGAGCAGTTCTTC
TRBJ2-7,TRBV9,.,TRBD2,CASSVGSTSGGYEQYF,TGTGCCAGCAGCGTGGGGTCGACTAGCGGGGGCTACGAGCAGTACTTC
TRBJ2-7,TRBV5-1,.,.,CASSLETGPSYEQYF,TGCGCCAGCAGCTTGGAAACCGGGCCGTCCTACGAGCAGTACTTC
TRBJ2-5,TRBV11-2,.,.,CASSFVVSVETQYF,TGTGCCAGCAGCTTCGTGGTTAGCGTGGAGACCCAGTACTTC
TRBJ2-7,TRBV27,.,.,CASSLKGDRYEQYF,TGTGCCAGCAGTTTAAAGGGGGACCGCTACGAGCAGTACTTC
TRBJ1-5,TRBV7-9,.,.,CASSFEGLGQPQHF,TGTGCCAGCAGCTTCGAGGGGTTGGGTCAGCCCCAGCATTTT
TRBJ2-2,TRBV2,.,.,CASSEDWRANTGELFF,TGTGCCAGCAGTGAAGACTGGAGAGCGAACACCGGGGAGCTGTTTTTT
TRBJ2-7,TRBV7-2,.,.,CASRGAQGYEQYF,TGTGCCAGCAGGGGAGCACAGGGCTACGAGCAGTACTTC
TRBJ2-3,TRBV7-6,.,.,CASSLDGGDTQYF,TGTGCCAGCAGCTTAGACGGAGGAGATACGCAGTATTTT
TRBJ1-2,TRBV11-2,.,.,CASKGQIDYGYTF,TGTGCCAGCAAGGGCCAAATTGACTATGGCTACACCTTC
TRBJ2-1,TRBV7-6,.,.,CASSPRGGPYNEQFF,TGTGCCAGCAGCCCAAGGGGGGGGCCTTACAATGAGCAGTTCTTC
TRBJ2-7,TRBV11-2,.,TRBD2,CASSFRAGGEDSDEQYF,TGTGCCAGCAGCTTTCGAGCGGGGGGGGAAGATTCCGACGAGCAGTACTTC
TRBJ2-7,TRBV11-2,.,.,CASSLVSESGVPYEQYF,TGTGCCAGCAGCTTAGTTTCCGAGTCGGGGGTTCCCTACGAGCAGTACTTC
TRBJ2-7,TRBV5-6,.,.,CASSEELLNPYEQYF,TGTGCCAGCAGCGAGGAGTTGCTCAATCCCTACGAGCAGTACTTC
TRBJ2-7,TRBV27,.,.,CASSPALSLGEQYF,TGTGCCAGCAGCCCGGCACTGAGTCTGGGTGAGCAGTACTTC
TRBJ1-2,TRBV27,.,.,CASSTGTAYGYTF,TGTGCCAGCAGTACTGGGACGGCTTATGGCTACACCTTC
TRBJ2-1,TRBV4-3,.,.,CASSQGLGNEQFF,TGCGCCAGCAGCCAAGGACTCGGCAATGAGCAGTTCTTC